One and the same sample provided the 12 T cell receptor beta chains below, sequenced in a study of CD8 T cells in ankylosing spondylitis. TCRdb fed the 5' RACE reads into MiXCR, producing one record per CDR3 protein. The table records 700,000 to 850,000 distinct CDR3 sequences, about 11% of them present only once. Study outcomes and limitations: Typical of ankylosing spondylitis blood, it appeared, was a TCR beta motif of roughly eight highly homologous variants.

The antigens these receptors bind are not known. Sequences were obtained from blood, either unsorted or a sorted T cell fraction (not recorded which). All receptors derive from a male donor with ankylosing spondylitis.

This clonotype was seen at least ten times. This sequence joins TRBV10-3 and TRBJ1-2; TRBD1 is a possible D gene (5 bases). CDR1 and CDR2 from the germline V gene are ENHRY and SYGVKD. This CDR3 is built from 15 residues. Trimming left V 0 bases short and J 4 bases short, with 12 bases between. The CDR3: CAISESAQGIYGYTF. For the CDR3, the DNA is TGTGCCATCAGTGAGTCGGCTCAGGGTATCTATGGCTACACCTTC.

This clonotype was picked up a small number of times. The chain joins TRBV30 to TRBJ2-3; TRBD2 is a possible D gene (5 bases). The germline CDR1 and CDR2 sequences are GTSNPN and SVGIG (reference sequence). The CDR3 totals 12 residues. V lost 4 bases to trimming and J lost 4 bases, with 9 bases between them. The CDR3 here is CAWTGLADTQYF. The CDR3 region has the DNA TGTGCCTGGACGGGGTTGGCAGATACGCAGTATTTT.

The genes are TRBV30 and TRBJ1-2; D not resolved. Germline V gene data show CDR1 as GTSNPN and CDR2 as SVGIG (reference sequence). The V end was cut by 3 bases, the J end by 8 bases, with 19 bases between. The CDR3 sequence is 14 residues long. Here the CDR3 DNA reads TGTGCCTGGAGCCCCAACCGGGCCTCGTTCGGCTACACCTTC. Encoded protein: CAWSPNRASFGYTF.

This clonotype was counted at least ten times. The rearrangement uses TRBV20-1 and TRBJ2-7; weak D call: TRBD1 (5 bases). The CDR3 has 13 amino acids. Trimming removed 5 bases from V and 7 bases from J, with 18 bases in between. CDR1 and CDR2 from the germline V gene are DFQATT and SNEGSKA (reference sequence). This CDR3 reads CSASDRQTWEQYF. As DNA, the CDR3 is TGCAGTGCTTCAGACAGACAGACTTGGGAGCAGTACTTC.

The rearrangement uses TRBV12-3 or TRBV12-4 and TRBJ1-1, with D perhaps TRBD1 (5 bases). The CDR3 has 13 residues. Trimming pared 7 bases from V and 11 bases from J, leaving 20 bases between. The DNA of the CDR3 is TGTGCCAGCACCAAGACAGCCGACTCGGGCGCTTTCTTT. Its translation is CASTKTADSGAFF.

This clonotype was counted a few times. The CDR3 region has the DNA TGTGCCAGCAGCCGAAGGGCTAGCGGGGGCTACGAGCAGTACTTC. This encodes CASSRRASGGYEQYF. V usage is TRBV7-2 and J usage is TRBJ2-7; 10 bases line up with TRBD2. CDR3 length: 15 residues. After removal of 5 bases from V and 3 bases from J, the junction contained 7 bases not matched to a gene. CDR1 and CDR2 from the germline V gene are SGHTA and FQGNSA. The whole variable domain, filled in from reference TRBV7-2 and TRBJ2-7, reads GAGVSQSPSNKVTEKGKDVELRCDPISGHTALYWYRQSLGQGLEFLIYFQGNSAPDKSGLPSDRFSAERTGGSVSTLTIQRTQQEDSAVYLCASSRRASGGYEQYFGPGTRLTVT.

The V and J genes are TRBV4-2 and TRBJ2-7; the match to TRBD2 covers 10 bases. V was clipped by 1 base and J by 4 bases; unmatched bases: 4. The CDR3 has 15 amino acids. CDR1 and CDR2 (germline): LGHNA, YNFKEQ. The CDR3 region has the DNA TGTGCCAGCAGCCAAGGGTCAGCGGGAGGGTACGAGCAGTACTTC. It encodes CASSQGSAGGYEQYF.

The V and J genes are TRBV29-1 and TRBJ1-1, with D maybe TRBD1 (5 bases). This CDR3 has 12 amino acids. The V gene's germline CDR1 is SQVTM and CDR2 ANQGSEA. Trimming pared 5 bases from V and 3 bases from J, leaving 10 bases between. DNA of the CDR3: TGCAGCGTTCAACTAGGGGACACTGAAGCTTTCTTT. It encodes CSVQLGDTEAFF.

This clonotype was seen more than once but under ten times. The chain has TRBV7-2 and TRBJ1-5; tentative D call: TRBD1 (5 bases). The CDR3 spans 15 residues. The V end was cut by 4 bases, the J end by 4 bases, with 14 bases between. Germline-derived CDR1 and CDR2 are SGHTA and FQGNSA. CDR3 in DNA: TGTGCCAGCAGCTGGACATCCGGGGTAAATCAGCCCCAGCATTTT. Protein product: CASSWTSGVNQPQHF.

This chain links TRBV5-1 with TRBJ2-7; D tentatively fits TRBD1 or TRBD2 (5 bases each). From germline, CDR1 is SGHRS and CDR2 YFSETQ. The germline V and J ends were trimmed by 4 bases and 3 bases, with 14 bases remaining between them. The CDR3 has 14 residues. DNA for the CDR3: TGCGCCAGCAGCCTGGACACTACTAGCTACGAGCAGTACTTC. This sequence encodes CASSLDTTSYEQYF. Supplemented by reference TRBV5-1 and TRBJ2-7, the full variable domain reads KAGVTQTPRYLIKTRGQQVTLSCSPISGHRSVSWYQQTPGQGLQFLFEYFSETQRNKGNFPGRFSGRQFSNSRSEMNVSTLELGDSALYLCASSLDTTSYEQYFGPGTRLTVT.

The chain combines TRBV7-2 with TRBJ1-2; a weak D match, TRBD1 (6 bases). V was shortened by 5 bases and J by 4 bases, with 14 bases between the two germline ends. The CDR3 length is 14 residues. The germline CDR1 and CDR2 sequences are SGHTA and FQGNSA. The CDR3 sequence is CASSRGGGPYGYTF. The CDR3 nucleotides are TGTGCCAGCAGCCGTGGTGGGGGCCCCTATGGCTACACCTTC.

Written as DNA, the CDR3 is TGCGCCAGCAGCTTGGCGCAGGGGGAAGATACGCAGTATTTT. Translating it yields CASSLAQGEDTQYF. The chain employs TRBV5-1 and TRBJ2-3; 7 bases fit TRBD1. The CDR3 extends over 14 amino acids. CDR1 and CDR2 from the germline V gene are SGHRS and YFSETQ. The V segment lost 0 bases and the J segment 5 bases; nucleotides outside the gene matches: 3.